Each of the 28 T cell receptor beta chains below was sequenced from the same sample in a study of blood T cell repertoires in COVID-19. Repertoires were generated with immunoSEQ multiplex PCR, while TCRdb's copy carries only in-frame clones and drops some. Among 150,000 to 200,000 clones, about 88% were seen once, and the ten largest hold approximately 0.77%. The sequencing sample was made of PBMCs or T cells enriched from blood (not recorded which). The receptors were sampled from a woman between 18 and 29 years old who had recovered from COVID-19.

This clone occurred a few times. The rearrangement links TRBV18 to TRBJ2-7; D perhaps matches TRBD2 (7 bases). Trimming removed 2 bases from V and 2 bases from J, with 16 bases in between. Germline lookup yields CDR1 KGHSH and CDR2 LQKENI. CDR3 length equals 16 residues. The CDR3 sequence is CASSPEAAGAAYEQYF. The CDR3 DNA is TGTGCCAGCTCACCAGAGGCGGCGGGGGCCGCCTACGAGCAGTACTTC.

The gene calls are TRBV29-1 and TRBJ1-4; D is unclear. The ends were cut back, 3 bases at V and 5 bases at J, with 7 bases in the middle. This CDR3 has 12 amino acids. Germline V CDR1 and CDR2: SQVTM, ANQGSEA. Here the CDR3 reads CSVEAGNEKLFF. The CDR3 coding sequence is TGCAGCGTTGAGGCCGGGAATGAAAAACTGTTTTTT.

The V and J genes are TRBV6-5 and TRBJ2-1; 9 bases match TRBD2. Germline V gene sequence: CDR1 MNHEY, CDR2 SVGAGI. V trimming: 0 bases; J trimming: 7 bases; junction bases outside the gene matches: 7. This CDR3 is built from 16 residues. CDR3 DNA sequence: TGTGCCAGCAGTTACTCCGGTAGCGGGAGATCTAATGAGCAGTTCTTC. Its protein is CASSYSGSGRSNEQFF.

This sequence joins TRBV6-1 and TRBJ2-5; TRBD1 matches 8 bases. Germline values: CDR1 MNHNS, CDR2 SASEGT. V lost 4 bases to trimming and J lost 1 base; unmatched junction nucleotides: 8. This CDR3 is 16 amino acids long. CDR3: CASSGNRGTGQETQYF. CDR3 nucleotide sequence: TGTGCCAGCAGTGGGAACAGGGGGACAGGCCAAGAGACCCAGTACTTC.

The CDR3 region is CASRNGGLNTEAFF. The CDR3 DNA reads TGTGCCAGCAGAAACGGGGGACTGAACACTGAAGCTTTCTTT. V is TRBV2 and J is TRBJ1-1; maybe TRBD1 (5 bases). With 6 bases removed from V and 0 bases from J, the gap between germline ends came to 11 bases. The CDR3 has 14 amino acids. CDR1 is SNHLY and CDR2 is FYNNEI in the germline V gene.

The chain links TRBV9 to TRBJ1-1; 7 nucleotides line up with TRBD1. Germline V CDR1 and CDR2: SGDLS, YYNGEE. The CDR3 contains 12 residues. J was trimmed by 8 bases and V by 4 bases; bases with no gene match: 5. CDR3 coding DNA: TGTGCCAGCAGCCCGACAGGGTCGGAAGCTTTCTTT. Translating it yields CASSPTGSEAFF.

The CDR3 DNA is TGTGCCATCAGTGCTCGGGTAGCGGGAGACTCCTACGAGCAGTACTTC. As protein: CAISARVAGDSYEQYF. The chain combines TRBV10-3 with TRBJ2-7, with TRBD2 identical over 9 bases. The CDR3 is 16 residues long. V lost 4 bases and J lost 0; bases outside the gene matches: 7. Looked up from germline, CDR1 is ENHRY and CDR2 is SYGVKD.

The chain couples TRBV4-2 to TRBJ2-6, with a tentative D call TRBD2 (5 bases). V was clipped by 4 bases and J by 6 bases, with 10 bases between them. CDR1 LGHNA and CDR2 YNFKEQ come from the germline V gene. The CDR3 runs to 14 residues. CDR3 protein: CASSPIGEANVLTF. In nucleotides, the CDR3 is TGTGCCAGCAGCCCGATCGGGGAGGCCAACGTCCTGACTTTC.

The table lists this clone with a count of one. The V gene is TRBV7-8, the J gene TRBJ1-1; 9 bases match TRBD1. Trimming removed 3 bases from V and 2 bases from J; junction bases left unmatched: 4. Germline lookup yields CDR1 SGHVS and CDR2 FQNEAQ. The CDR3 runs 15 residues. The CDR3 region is CASSFRTGDNTEAFF. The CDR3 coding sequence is TGTGCCAGCAGCTTCCGGACAGGGGACAACACTGAAGCTTTCTTT.

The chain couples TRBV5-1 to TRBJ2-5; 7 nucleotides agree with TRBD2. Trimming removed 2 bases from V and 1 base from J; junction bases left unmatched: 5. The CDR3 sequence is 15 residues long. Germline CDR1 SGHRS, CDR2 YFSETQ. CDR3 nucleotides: TGCGCCAGCAGCTTTCGGACTAGTCGCCAAGAGACCCAGTACTTC. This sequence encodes CASSFRTSRQETQYF.

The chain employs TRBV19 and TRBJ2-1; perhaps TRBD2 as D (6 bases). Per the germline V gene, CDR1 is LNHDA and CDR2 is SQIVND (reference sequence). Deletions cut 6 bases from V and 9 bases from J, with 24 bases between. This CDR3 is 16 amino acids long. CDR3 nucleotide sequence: TGTGCCAGTAGAACGGGAGTGGGAGCCGCCTATACTGAGCAGTTCTTC. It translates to CASRTGVGAAYTEQFF.

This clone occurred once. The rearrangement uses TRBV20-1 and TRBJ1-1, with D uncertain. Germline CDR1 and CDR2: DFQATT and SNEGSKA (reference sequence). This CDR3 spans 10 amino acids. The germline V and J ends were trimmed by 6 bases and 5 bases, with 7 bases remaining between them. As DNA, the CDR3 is TGCAGTGCCCGAGGGACTGAAGCTTTCTTT. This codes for CSARGTEAFF.

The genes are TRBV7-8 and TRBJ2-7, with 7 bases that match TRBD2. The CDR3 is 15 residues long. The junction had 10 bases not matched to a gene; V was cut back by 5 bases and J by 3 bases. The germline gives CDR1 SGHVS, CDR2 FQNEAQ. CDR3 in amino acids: CASSPIAGRHYEQYF. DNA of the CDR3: TGTGCCAGCAGCCCTATAGCGGGCCGCCACTACGAGCAGTACTTC.

CDR3 in amino acids: CASSLEVNRVHNEQFF. CDR3 sequence (DNA): TGTGCCAGCAGCTTGGAGGTGAACAGGGTACACAATGAGCAGTTCTTC. The V and J genes are TRBV5-4 and TRBJ2-1, with a weak D call TRBD1 (6 bases). Germline CDR1 reads SGHNT; CDR2 reads YYREEE (reference sequence). CDR3 length: 16 residues. Trimming stripped 0 bases from V and 5 bases from J, with 15 bases between.

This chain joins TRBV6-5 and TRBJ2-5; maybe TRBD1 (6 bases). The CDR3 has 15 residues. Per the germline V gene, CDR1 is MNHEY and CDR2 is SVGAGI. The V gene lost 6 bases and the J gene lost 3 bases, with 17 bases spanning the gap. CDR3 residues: CASSGWDKLEETQYF. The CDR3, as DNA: TGTGCCAGCAGCGGTTGGGACAAATTGGAAGAGACCCAGTACTTC.

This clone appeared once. The CDR3 region has the DNA TGTGCCACCAGCAGAGATAGCGGGAGGGCCTTCTACGAGCAGTACTTC. Translating it yields CATSRDSGRAFYEQYF. The chain employs TRBV15 and TRBJ2-7, with TRBD2 identical over 11 bases. Losses at the gene ends were 0 bases for V and 3 bases for J; bases not matched to a gene: 4. Germline V gene data show CDR1 as LNHNV and CDR2 as YYDKDF (reference sequence). CDR3 length: 16 residues.

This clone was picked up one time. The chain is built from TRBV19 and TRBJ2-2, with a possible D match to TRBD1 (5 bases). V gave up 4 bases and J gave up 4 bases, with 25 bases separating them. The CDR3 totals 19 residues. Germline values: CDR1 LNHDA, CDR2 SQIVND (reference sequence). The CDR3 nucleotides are TGTGCCAGTAGTAGGGCGTACTTCGGTCCGTCTAGGGGCACCGGGGAGCTGTTTTTT. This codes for CASSRAYFGPSRGTGELFF.

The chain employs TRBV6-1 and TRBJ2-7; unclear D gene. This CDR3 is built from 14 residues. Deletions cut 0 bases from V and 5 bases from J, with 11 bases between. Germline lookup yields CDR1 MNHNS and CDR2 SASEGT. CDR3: CASSEARLTHEQYF. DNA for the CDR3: TGTGCCAGCAGTGAAGCGCGCCTAACCCACGAGCAGTACTTC.

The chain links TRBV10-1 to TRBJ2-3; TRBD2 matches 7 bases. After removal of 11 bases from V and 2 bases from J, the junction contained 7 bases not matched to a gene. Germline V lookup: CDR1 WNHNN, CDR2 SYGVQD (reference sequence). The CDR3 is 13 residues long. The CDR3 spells CARGGPHTDTQYF. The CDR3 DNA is TGCGCCCGCGGGGGACCACACACAGATACGCAGTATTTT.

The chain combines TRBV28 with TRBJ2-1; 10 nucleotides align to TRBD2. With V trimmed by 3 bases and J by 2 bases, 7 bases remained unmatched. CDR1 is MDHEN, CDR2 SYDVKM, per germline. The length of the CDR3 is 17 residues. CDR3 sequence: CASSFRSSGRAYNEQFF. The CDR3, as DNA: TGTGCCAGCAGTTTTCGCTCGAGCGGGAGGGCCTACAATGAGCAGTTCTTC.

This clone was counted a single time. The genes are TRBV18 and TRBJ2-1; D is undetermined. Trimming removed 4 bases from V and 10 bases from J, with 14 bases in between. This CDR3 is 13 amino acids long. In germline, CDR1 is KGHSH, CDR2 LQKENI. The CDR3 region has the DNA TGTGCCAGCTCACAAGGAGATCCCGGGGAGCAGTTCTTC. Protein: CASSQGDPGEQFF.

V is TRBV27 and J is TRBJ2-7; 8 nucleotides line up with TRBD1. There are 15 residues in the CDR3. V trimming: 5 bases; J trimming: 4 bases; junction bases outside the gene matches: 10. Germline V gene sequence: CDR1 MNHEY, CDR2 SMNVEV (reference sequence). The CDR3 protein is CASSQGQGKTYEQYF. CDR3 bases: TGTGCCAGCAGTCAAGGACAGGGTAAAACGTACGAGCAGTACTTC.

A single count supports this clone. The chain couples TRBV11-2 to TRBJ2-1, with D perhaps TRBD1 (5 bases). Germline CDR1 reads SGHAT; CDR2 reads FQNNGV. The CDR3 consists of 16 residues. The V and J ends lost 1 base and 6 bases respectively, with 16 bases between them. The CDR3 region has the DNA TGTGCCAGCAGCTTAGTCCCCCAGGGAAGGGGCAATGAGCAGTTCTTC. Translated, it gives CASSLVPQGRGNEQFF.

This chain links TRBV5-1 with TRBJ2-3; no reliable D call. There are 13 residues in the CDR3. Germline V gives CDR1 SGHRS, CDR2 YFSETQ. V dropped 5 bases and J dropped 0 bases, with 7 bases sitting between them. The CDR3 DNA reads TGCGCCAGCAGACACCCTAGCACAGATACGCAGTATTTT. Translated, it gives CASRHPSTDTQYF. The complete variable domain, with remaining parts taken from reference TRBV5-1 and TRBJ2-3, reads KAGVTQTPRYLIKTRGQQVTLSCSPISGHRSVSWYQQTPGQGLQFLFEYFSETQRNKGNFPGRFSGRQFSNSRSEMNVSTLELGDSALYLCASRHPSTDTQYFGPGTRLTVL.

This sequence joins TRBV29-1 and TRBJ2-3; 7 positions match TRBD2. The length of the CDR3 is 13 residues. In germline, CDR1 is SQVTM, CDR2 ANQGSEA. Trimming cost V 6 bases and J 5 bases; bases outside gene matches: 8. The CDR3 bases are TGCAGCGTCAGGCGGGGGAGGGGAGATACGCAGTATTTT. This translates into CSVRRGRGDTQYF.

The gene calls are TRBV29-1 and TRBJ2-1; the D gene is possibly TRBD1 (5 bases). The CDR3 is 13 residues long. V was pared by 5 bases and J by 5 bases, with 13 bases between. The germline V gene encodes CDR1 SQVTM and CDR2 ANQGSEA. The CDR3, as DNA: TGCAGCGTTTTGACAGACTTTAACAATGAGCAGTTCTTC. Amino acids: CSVLTDFNNEQFF.

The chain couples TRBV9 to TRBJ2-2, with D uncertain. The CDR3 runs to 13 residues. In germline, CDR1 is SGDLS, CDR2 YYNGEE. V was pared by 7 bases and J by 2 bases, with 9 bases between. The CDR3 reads CASEWSNTGELFF. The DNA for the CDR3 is TGTGCCAGCGAGTGGTCCAACACCGGGGAGCTGTTTTTT. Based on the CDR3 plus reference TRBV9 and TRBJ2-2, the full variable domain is DSGVTQTPKHLITATGQRVTLRCSPRSGDLSVYWYQQSLDQGLQFLIQYYNGEERAKGNILERFSAQQFPDLHSELNLSSLELGDSALYFCASEWSNTGELFFGEGSRLTVL.

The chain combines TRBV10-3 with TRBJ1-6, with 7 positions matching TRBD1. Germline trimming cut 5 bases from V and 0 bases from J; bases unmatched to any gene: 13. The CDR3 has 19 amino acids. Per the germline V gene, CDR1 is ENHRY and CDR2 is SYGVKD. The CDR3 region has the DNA TGTGCCATCAGTCCCCAGACAGGGTCAGAGAGCTCCTATAATTCACCCCTCCACTTT. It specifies CAISPQTGSESSYNSPLHF.